Below, 30 T cell receptor beta chains from the same sample are listed, as sequenced in a study of regulatory T cells in long-lasting Graves disease. Time point here: newly diagnosed GD, antithyroid drugs for less than 3 months. Preparation of the TCR library used RNA extracted from PBMCs. Combining iRepertoire HTBI primers with Arm-PCR of CDR3 regions, the authors built TCR beta libraries. TCRdb called the multiplex PCR reads again in MiXCR, with one record for every CDR3 protein. The sample yields roughly 500,000 distinct CDR3 sequences, 9.5% to 15% seen once. The same data also went into a second study, on T cells in Graves' hyperthyroidism and ophthalmopathy.

The input for sequencing was peripheral blood mononuclear cells (PBMCs), taken at new diagnosis, from a patient treated with antithyroid drugs. Receptors originate from a young woman with Graves disease.

This rearrangement joins TRBV19 to TRBJ1-3, with D possibly being TRBD1 (6 bases). CDR1 is LNHDA, CDR2 SQIVND, per germline (reference sequence). The ends were cut back, 3 bases at V and 6 bases at J, with 18 bases in the middle. CDR3 length equals 16 residues. CDR3 region: CASSIGGLAGVNTIYF. For the CDR3, the DNA is TGTGCCAGTAGTATTGGGGGGCTAGCGGGTGTAAACACCATATATTTT.

This clonotype was found many times. The chain employs TRBV2 and TRBJ1-2; D is undetermined. V dropped 3 bases and J dropped 6 bases, with 5 bases sitting between them. This CDR3 has 11 amino acids. Per the germline V gene, CDR1 is SNHLY and CDR2 is FYNNEI. The CDR3 loop reads CASSDYDGYTF. As DNA, the CDR3 is TGTGCCAGCAGTGATTATGATGGCTACACCTTC.

A word on this clonotype: At one end the junction does not follow the germline gene, possibly because of a read error. The chain links TRBV13 to TRBJ2-5; TRBD2 aligns across 14 bases. The CDR3 is 18 amino acids. In germline, CDR1 is PRHDT, CDR2 FYEKMQ (reference sequence). This chain's CDR3 is CASSSEGLAGEGQETQCF. The DNA for the CDR3 is TGTGCCAGCAGCTCAGAGGGACTAGCGGGAGAGGGCCAAGAGACCCAGTGCTTC.

This clonotype was detected only a few times. V and J are TRBV6-1 and TRBJ2-1; TRBD2 matches 8 bases. The germline CDR1 and CDR2 sequences are MNHNS and SASEGT. Germline trimming cut 6 bases from V and 0 bases from J; bases unmatched to any gene: 4. The CDR3 extends over 15 amino acids. CDR3 amino acids: CASRNSGNSYNEQFF. The CDR3 region has the DNA TGTGCCAGCAGAAATAGCGGGAACTCCTACAATGAGCAGTTCTTC.

This clonotype showed up just a few times. V gene TRBV18 combines with J gene TRBJ2-3; 7 bases match TRBD2. V shed 2 bases, J shed 2 bases, and the junction held 4 bases outside the gene matches. Germline V gene data show CDR1 as KGHSH and CDR2 as LQKENI. This CDR3 comprises 15 residues. The CDR3 region is CASSPAGASTDTQYF. CDR3 nucleotide sequence: TGTGCCAGCTCACCAGCGGGAGCGTCCACAGATACGCAGTATTTT.

This clonotype was counted many times. The V gene is TRBV6-2 or TRBV6-3, the J gene TRBJ2-5; TRBD2 aligns across 7 bases. Germline assignment: CDR1 MNHEY and CDR2 SVGEGT. This CDR3 is built from 14 residues. Trimming cost V 2 bases and J 2 bases; bases outside gene matches: 2. The DNA for the CDR3 is TGTGCCAGCAGTTACGCGGGAGCTCAAGAGACCCAGTACTTC. Protein product: CASSYAGAQETQYF.

This rearrangement joins TRBV4-1 to TRBJ1-1; the D gene is possibly TRBD1 (5 bases). The length of the CDR3 is 16 residues. Trimming removed 4 bases from V and 7 bases from J, with 22 bases in between. Germline CDR1 MGHRA, CDR2 YSYEKL. DNA for the CDR3: TGCGCCAGCAGCCCTTATGGGACTTCTGGGGAATTTGAAGCTTTCTTT. It is translated as CASSPYGTSGEFEAFF.

This chain uses TRBV6-2 or TRBV6-3 with TRBJ1-4; D gene ambiguous. CDR3 size: 15 residues. Germline CDR1 is MNHEY and CDR2 is SVGEGT. Trimming removed 1 base at V and 9 bases at J, with 15 bases between. CDR3 sequence reads: CASSYFGMGNQKLFF. The CDR3 nucleotides read TGTGCCAGCAGTTACTTTGGCATGGGGAATCAAAAACTGTTTTTT.

On this clonotype: A far larger clone lies a single base away; this is likely a read error. The chain links TRBV11-3 to TRBJ2-7, with 10 bases identical to TRBD2. CDR3 length: 17 residues. Unmatched junction bases numbered 10, after V lost 5 bases and J lost 0 bases. In germline, CDR1 is SGHNT, CDR2 YENEEA. CDR3 protein: CASSRRSSGSHSYEQYF. CDR3 bases: TGTGCCAGCAGCCGGCGGTCTAGCGGGAGTCACTCCTACGAGCAGTACTTC.

Details on this clonotype: Being one base from a much bigger clone, this may be a read error. V and J are TRBV30 and TRBJ2-1; no clear D. CDR3 length equals 13 residues. Germline CDR1 reads GTSNPN; CDR2 reads SVGIG (reference sequence). The CDR3 DNA is TGTGCCTGGAGTGGTGGGCACTACAGTGAGCAGTTCTTC. Translation gives CAWSGGHYSEQFF.

The sample holds a few counts of this clonotype. The genes are TRBV7-3 and TRBJ2-6; D gene uncertain. The CDR3 loop spans 17 amino acids. V was pared by 5 bases and J by 2 bases, with 16 bases between. Germline V gives CDR1 SGHTA, CDR2 FQGTGA. In DNA form, the CDR3 reads TGTGCCAGCAGCCCCCGGGCCTCCGCCACTGGGGCCAACGTCCTGACTTTC. Translated: CASSPRASATGANVLTF.

Many counts were recorded for this clonotype. The chain recombines TRBV29-1 with TRBJ2-1; 11 positions match TRBD2. V was clipped by 6 bases and J by 6 bases; unmatched bases: 7. The CDR3 totals 14 residues. The germline gives CDR1 SQVTM, CDR2 ANQGSEA. CDR3: CSVTSGISRNEQFF. In DNA form, the CDR3 reads TGCAGCGTGACTAGCGGGATCTCTCGCAATGAGCAGTTCTTC.

A few counts support this clonotype. This chain connects TRBV5-4 to TRBJ2-5, with D possibly TRBD1 on 6 matching bases. The length of the CDR3 is 14 residues. Trimming left V 4 bases short and J 3 bases short, with 13 bases between. Germline V gene data show CDR1 as SGHNT and CDR2 as YYREEE (reference sequence). CDR3 residues: CASSTRQEEETQYF. CDR3 bases: TGTGCCAGCAGCACTAGACAGGAAGAAGAGACCCAGTACTTC. Complete variable domain (other parts from reference TRBV5-4 and TRBJ2-5): ETGVTQSPTHLIKTRGQQVTLRCSSQSGHNTVSWYQQALGQGPQFIFQYYREEENGRGNFPPRFSGLQFPNYSSELNVNALELDDSALYLCASSTRQEEETQYFGPGTRLLVL.

This clonotype was recorded many times. This rearrangement joins TRBV18 to TRBJ1-1; no clear D gene. Germline values: CDR1 KGHSH, CDR2 LQKENI. The CDR3 is 13 amino acids. The V end lost 5 bases, the J end lost 0 bases, and 7 bases lay between the germline ends. Here the CDR3 reads CASSFQMNTEAFF. CDR3 bases: TGTGCCAGCTCATTTCAGATGAACACTGAAGCTTTCTTT.

This clonotype was seen only a few times. The CDR3 nucleotides read TGCAGTGCTCCTTTAATTGCCCCCAAAAAAAACATTCAGTACTTC. Translating it yields CSAPLIAPKKNIQYF. The chain couples TRBV20-1 to TRBJ2-4; D is undetermined. V lost 5 bases and J 4 bases, leaving 18 bases between the germline ends. In germline, CDR1 is DFQATT, CDR2 SNEGSKA (reference sequence). The CDR3 extends over 15 amino acids.

This clonotype was observed at least ten times. The V gene is TRBV2, the J gene TRBJ2-2; possibly TRBD1 or TRBD2 for D (5 bases each). The CDR3 sequence is 15 residues long. CDR1 and CDR2 (germline): SNHLY, FYNNEI. The ends were cut back, 6 bases at V and 6 bases at J, with 17 bases in the middle. In DNA, the CDR3 is TGTGCCAGCAGCGGGGCAGTCAGGGTAGCCGGGGAGCTGTTTTTT. This translates into CASSGAVRVAGELFF. Full variable domain (outside the CDR3, taken from reference TRBV2 and TRBJ2-2): EPEVTQTPSHQVTQMGQEVILRCVPISNHLYFYWYRQILGQKVEFLVSFYNNEISEKSEIFDDQFSVERPDGSNFTLKIRSTKLEDSAMYFCASSGAVRVAGELFFGEGSRLTVL.

This clonotype was detected many times. The V gene is TRBV3-1, the J gene TRBJ2-1; D may be TRBD1 (5 bases). With 0 bases removed from V and 7 bases from J, the gap between germline ends came to 19 bases. Germline CDR1 reads LGHDT; CDR2 reads YNNKEL (reference sequence). The CDR3 totals 17 residues. This chain's CDR3 is CASSQDPGIQAKNEQFF. In nucleotides, the CDR3 is TGTGCCAGCAGCCAAGATCCAGGGATACAAGCGAAGAATGAGCAGTTCTTC.

This clonotype was seen ten or more times. The chain recombines TRBV24-1 with TRBJ2-3; D gene uncertain. Between the trimmed V and J ends, which lost 4 bases and 4 bases, there was a span of 14 bases. CDR1 KGHDR and CDR2 SFDVKD come from the germline V gene. CDR3 length: 15 amino acids. The CDR3 sequence is CATSDARRPADTQYF. The DNA of the CDR3 is TGTGCCACCAGTGACGCAAGAAGACCGGCAGATACGCAGTATTTT.

There are many counts of this clonotype. The J gene is TRBJ2-3, the V gene TRBV11-3; D remains unclear. V lost 1 base and J 2 bases, leaving 7 bases between the germline ends. Germline lookup yields CDR1 SGHNT and CDR2 YENEEA. The CDR3 sequence is 14 residues long. In nucleotides, the CDR3 is TGTGCCAGCAGCTTAGCCAGACCCACAGATACGCAGTATTTT. It yields the protein CASSLARPTDTQYF.

This chain links TRBV11-2 with TRBJ1-4; possibly TRBD1 for D (5 bases). Germline V lookup: CDR1 SGHAT, CDR2 FQNNGV. The CDR3 length is 15 residues. The V and J ends lost 5 bases and 8 bases respectively, with 18 bases between them. CDR3 in amino acids: CASSGSRGGREKLFF. The CDR3 DNA follows: TGTGCCAGCAGCGGGTCGCGTGGGGGACGGGAAAAACTGTTTTTT.

The table lists this clonotype with many counts. The chain uses TRBV7-9 and TRBJ1-6; 7 positions agree with TRBD1. Germline values: CDR1 SEHNR, CDR2 FQNEAQ (reference sequence). V was clipped by 6 bases and J by 3 bases; unmatched bases: 2. The CDR3 extends over 14 amino acids. The CDR3 loop reads CASSRQGYNSPLHF. CDR3 in DNA: TGTGCCAGCAGTCGACAGGGCTATAATTCACCCCTCCACTTT. Full variable domain (remainder filled in from reference TRBV7-9 and TRBJ1-6): DTGVSQNPRHKITKRGQNVTFRCDPISEHNRLYWYRQTLGQGPEFLTYFQNEAQLEKSRLLSDRFSAERPKGSFSTLEIQRTEQGDSAMYLCASSRQGYNSPLHFGNGTRLTVT.

This clonotype has ten or more counts. The V and J genes are TRBV2 and TRBJ1-2, with D perhaps TRBD1 (6 bases). This CDR3 contains 14 residues. V lost 6 bases to trimming and J lost 1 base, with 12 bases between them. Per the germline V gene, CDR1 is SNHLY and CDR2 is FYNNEI. The CDR3 region is CASSGQLVNYGYTF. DNA of the CDR3: TGTGCCAGCAGCGGACAGTTAGTTAACTATGGCTACACCTTC.

Many counts were recorded for this clonotype. The J gene is TRBJ1-1, the V gene TRBV30; D not resolved. The CDR3 contains 13 residues. V was clipped by 2 bases and J by 1 base, with 8 bases between them. Germline V gene lookup returns CDR1 GTSNPN and CDR2 SVGIG (reference sequence). The CDR3 DNA reads TGTGCCTGGAGTAAGGAGGCGAACACTGAAGCTTTCTTT. This translates into CAWSKEANTEAFF.

This clonotype appeared many times. The chain uses TRBV5-6 and TRBJ1-2; 10 bases agree with TRBD1. The CDR3 runs 17 residues. Trimming cost V 4 bases and J 5 bases; bases outside gene matches: 14. Germline V gives CDR1 SGHDT, CDR2 YYEEEE. CDR3 loop: CASSAAGQGYSYYGYTF. As DNA, the CDR3 is TGTGCCAGCAGCGCGGCGGGACAGGGGTACTCTTATTATGGCTACACCTTC. Using reference TRBV5-6 and TRBJ1-2 for the parts outside the CDR3, the full variable domain is DAGVTQSPTHLIKTRGQQVTLRCSPKSGHDTVSWYQQALGQGPQFIFQYYEEEERQRGNFPDRFSGHQFPNYSSELNVNALLLGDSALYLCASSAAGQGYSYYGYTFGSGTRLTVV.

Turning to this clonotype: A far larger clone lies a single base away; this is likely a read error. V gene TRBV11-2 combines with J gene TRBJ2-3; TRBD1 is a possible D gene (5 bases). The last part of the DNA fits TRBJ2-7 better; the J call may be wrong. CDR1 is SGHAT and CDR2 is FQNNGV in the germline V gene. CDR3 length: 15 residues. CDR3 in DNA: TGTGCCAGCAGCTTATCCCTCAGGGAAATTGGCGAGCAGTACTTC. Its translation: CASSLSLREIGEQYF.

This clonotype has only a few counts. The CDR3 loop reads CATSREGVLAKNIQYF. The DNA for the CDR3 is TGTGCCACCAGCAGAGAGGGGGTCCTAGCCAAAAACATTCAGTACTTC. The gene calls are TRBV15 and TRBJ2-4, with D possibly called TRBD1 or TRBD2 (5 bases each). Germline CDR1 is LNHNV and CDR2 is YYDKDF (reference sequence). This CDR3 is 16 amino acids long. The germline V and J ends were trimmed by 0 bases and 0 bases, with 9 bases remaining between them. The full variable domain, rest sourced from reference TRBV15 and TRBJ2-4, is DAMVIQNPRYQVTQFGKPVTLSCSQTLNHNVMYWYQQKSSQAPKLLFHYYDKDFNNEADTPDNFQSRRPNTSFCFLDIRSPGLGDTAMYLCATSREGVLAKNIQYFGAGTRLSVL.

This clonotype was seen at least ten times. The gene calls are TRBV27 and TRBJ1-5; no firm D call. The CDR3 covers 11 residues. The ends were cut back, 6 bases at V and 1 base at J, with 1 base in the middle. Germline V gives CDR1 MNHEY, CDR2 SMNVEV (reference sequence). Written as DNA, the CDR3 is TGTGCCAGCAGGAGCAATCAGCCCCAGCATTTT. The encoded protein is CASRSNQPQHF.

Many counts were recorded for this clonotype. The chain employs TRBV12-3 or TRBV12-4 and TRBJ1-2; possible D gene TRBD1, 6 bases. V was shortened by 5 bases and J by 3 bases, with 13 bases between the two germline ends. CDR3 length: 14 amino acids. CDR3 DNA sequence: TGTGCCAGCAGTCTTAGGGGGTACGACTATGGCTACACCTTC. Its translation is CASSLRGYDYGYTF.

The rearrangement links TRBV29-1 to TRBJ2-3; 7 bases are a match to TRBD2. CDR1 is SQVTM, CDR2 ANQGSEA, per germline. The V and J ends lost 7 bases and 8 bases, in that order; junction bases with no gene match: 6. The length of the CDR3 is 11 residues. As DNA, the CDR3 is TGCAGCGCCCCGTCGGGAGGTACGCAGTATTTT. Translating it yields CSAPSGGTQYF.

The chain joins TRBV10-1 to TRBJ2-1; D is uncertain. Germline V CDR1 and CDR2: WNHNN, SYGVQD (reference sequence). Trimming left V 2 bases short and J 3 bases short, with 5 bases between. The CDR3 has 13 residues. CDR3 bases: TGCGCCAGCAGTGAGGGAAACTACAATGAGCAGTTCTTC. The encoded protein is CASSEGNYNEQFF.